The next 5 T cell receptor beta chains were all read from a single sample in a study of blood T cell repertoires in COVID-19. Here immunoSEQ multiplex PCR was the method, and the copy in TCRdb shows in-frame clones only, minus some. The data show a few hundred thousand clones, 86% seen once. The specimen was peripheral blood. These receptors were obtained from a woman in her forties or fifties with COVID-19, enrolled during active disease.

About this clone: The sample contains more than one DNA sequence encoding this CDR3. The J gene is TRBJ2-3, the V gene TRBV4-1, with 12 bases lining up with TRBD2. The V gene's germline CDR1 is MGHRA and CDR2 YSYEKL. The length of the CDR3 is 15 residues. V trimming: 4 bases; J trimming: 3 bases; junction bases outside the gene matches: 2. This CDR3 is CASSRTSGETDTQYF. The CDR3 nucleotides read TGCGCCAGCAGCCGGACTAGCGGGGAGACAGATACGCAGTATTTT.

This sequence joins TRBV2 and TRBJ1-2, with a possible D match to TRBD1 (6 bases). This CDR3 is built from 13 residues. V lost 2 bases, J lost 4 bases, and 8 bases lay in between. The germline gives CDR1 SNHLY, CDR2 FYNNEI. CDR3 protein: CASSETTGYGYTF. The CDR3 nucleotides are TGTGCCAGCAGTGAAACGACAGGCTATGGCTACACCTTC.

There are a few counts of this clone. One junction end does not reproduce the germline sequence, and a read error may be involved. The genes are TRBV18 and TRBJ1-5; D is perhaps TRBD1 (6 bases). Germline CDR1 reads KGHSH; CDR2 reads LQKENI. The CDR3 runs to 14 residues. As DNA, the CDR3 is TGTGCCAGCTCTTACGACAGGAGTAATCGGCCCCAGCATTTT. Translation: CASSYDRSNRPQHF.

The rearrangement links TRBV4-2 to TRBJ2-1; D not resolved. V was trimmed by 0 bases and J by 8 bases, leaving 8 bases between them. The CDR3 has 13 residues. Looked up from germline, CDR1 is LGHNA and CDR2 is YNFKEQ. The CDR3 DNA follows: TGTGCCAGCAGCCAAGAGAGTCGGGATGAGCAGTTCTTC. This gives the protein CASSQESRDEQFF.

This clone was detected once. This chain uses TRBV6-5 with TRBJ1-3; 9 bases agree with TRBD1. Germline V lookup: CDR1 MNHEY, CDR2 SVGAGI. J was trimmed by 3 bases and V by 8 bases; bases with no gene match: 5. There are 14 residues in the CDR3. For the CDR3, the DNA is TGTGCCAGCCTCAGGACAGGGGATGGAAACACCATATATTTT. Protein: CASLRTGDGNTIYF.